This T cell receptor beta chain appears in the sequencing data of a study of regulatory T cells in long-lasting Graves disease. This clonotype came up many times. This sample's time point: newly diagnosed GD, antithyroid drugs for less than 3 months. RNA from PBMCs was the source of the TCR library. Sequencing libraries for TCR beta were prepared with iRepertoire HTBI primers and Arm-PCR of CDR3 regions. TCRdb fed the multiplex PCR reads into MiXCR, producing one record per CDR3 protein. The table shows 530,000 or so distinct CDR3 sequences, with approximately 16% occurring only once. These data are also associated with another study on T cells in Graves' hyperthyroidism and ophthalmopathy. Per that study: The model identified upcoming ophthalmopathy a median approximately six months ahead of onset.

The sequencing here drew on peripheral blood mononuclear cells (PBMCs), taken at new diagnosis, from a patient treated with antithyroid drugs. This clonotype was obtained from a man younger than 35 with Graves disease.

CDR3 nucleotide sequence: TGTGCCAGCAGCTTAGAACGCGGGAGGGGGAATGAGCAGTTCTTC. Its protein is CASSLERGRGNEQFF. The chain is built from TRBV7-9 and TRBJ2-1; TRBD2 aligns across 9 bases. The CDR3 runs 15 residues. Germline V lookup: CDR1 SEHNR, CDR2 FQNEAQ (reference sequence). V was clipped by 1 base and J by 7 bases; unmatched bases: 5.